The sequence of this TCR beta chain was determined in a study of T cell repertoires in cytomegalovirus infection. The study, taken as a whole, reports: HLA-C-restricted CMV clonotypes gave the most frequent clonotype in two of eight donors.

J lost 5 bases, V lost 5 bases, and 4 bases had no gene match. The germline gives CDR1 SNHLY, CDR2 FYNNEI. This CDR3 contains 14 residues. Comment on this clonotype: The target antigen is unknown.

MiXCR, applied by TCRdb to the reads, yields one record per CDR3 protein. The table lists around 450,000 distinct CDR3 sequences, 25% to 40% of them singletons. The sequence was collected from a human donor in good health (CMV status not recorded). Some clones in this sample may be carry-over from other donors' samples. The V gene is TRBV2, the J gene TRBJ1-4, with TRBD1 identical over 8 bases. The sequenced sample was PBMCs. CDR3 loop: CASSTRTGNEKLFF. The CDR3 nucleotides read TGTGCCAGCAGTACGAGGACAGGGAATGAAAAACTGTTTTTT.